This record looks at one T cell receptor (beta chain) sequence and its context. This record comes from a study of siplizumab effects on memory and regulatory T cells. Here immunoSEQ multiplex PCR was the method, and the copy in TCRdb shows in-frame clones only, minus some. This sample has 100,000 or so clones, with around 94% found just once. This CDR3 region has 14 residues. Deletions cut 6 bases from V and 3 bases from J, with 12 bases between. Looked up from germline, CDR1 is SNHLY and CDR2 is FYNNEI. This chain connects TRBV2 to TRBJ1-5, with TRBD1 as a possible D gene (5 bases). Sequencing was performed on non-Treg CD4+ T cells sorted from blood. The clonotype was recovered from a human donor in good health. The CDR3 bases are TGTGCCAGCAGGCCCGGGACCCACAATCAGCCCCAGCATTTT. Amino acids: CASRPGTHNQPQHF.